These 5 T cell receptor beta chains came from one sample sequenced in a study of blood T cells in healthy people across ages. A second 7 to 11 cycle PCR used barcoded and J-beta primers. From the 5' RACE reads, TCRdb called clonotypes with MiXCR, one entry per CDR3 protein. The sample lists 380,000 or so distinct CDR3 sequences, about 55% occurring once. Sequencing was carried out using blood. These receptors were taken from a man aged 55-75 years in good health.

The rearrangement links TRBV3-1 to TRBJ2-7; 7 bases map to TRBD1. CDR1 and CDR2 (germline): LGHDT, YNNKEL (reference sequence). The CDR3 is 14 amino acids. V trimming: 7 bases; J trimming: 2 bases; junction bases outside the gene matches: 8. CDR3 sequence: CASNHRGPAYEQYF. CDR3 in DNA: TGTGCCAGCAACCACAGGGGCCCAGCCTACGAGCAGTACTTC.

The chain combines TRBV2 with TRBJ2-1; the D gene is possibly TRBD1 (6 bases). The CDR3 sequence is 15 residues long. Trimming cost V 2 bases and J 0 bases, with 8 bases left between them. The germline V gene encodes CDR1 SNHLY and CDR2 FYNNEI. The CDR3 reads CASSENRASYNEQFF. CDR3 sequence (DNA): TGTGCCAGCAGTGAAAACAGGGCCTCCTACAATGAGCAGTTCTTC. Full variable domain (remainder filled in from reference TRBV2 and TRBJ2-1): EPEVTQTPSHQVTQMGQEVILRCVPISNHLYFYWYRQILGQKVEFLVSFYNNEISEKSEIFDDQFSVERPDGSNFTLKIRSTKLEDSAMYFCASSENRASYNEQFFGPGTRLTVL.

The chain joins TRBV11-1 to TRBJ2-7; 11 nucleotides line up with TRBD2. The CDR3 consists of 20 residues. Germline V lookup: CDR1 SGHAT, CDR2 FQDESV (reference sequence). After removal of 1 base from V and 3 bases from J, the junction contained 17 bases not matched to a gene. The CDR3 is CASSLESMSWSTSGNYEQYF. In nucleotides, the CDR3 is TGTGCCAGCAGCTTAGAGAGTATGTCGTGGTCGACTAGCGGGAACTACGAGCAGTACTTC. The variable domain in full, completed from reference TRBV11-1 and TRBJ2-7, reads EAEVAQSPRYKITEKSQAVAFWCDPISGHATLYWYRQILGQGPELLVQFQDESVVDDSQLPKDRFSAERLKGVDSTLKIQPAELGDSAMYLCASSLESMSWSTSGNYEQYFGPGTRLTVT.

The chain links TRBV7-9 to TRBJ2-5; 7 bases align to TRBD1. The germline CDR1 and CDR2 sequences are SEHNR and FQNEAQ (reference sequence). The CDR3 sequence is 16 residues long. The V and J ends lost 3 bases and 2 bases, in that order; junction bases with no gene match: 9. As DNA, the CDR3 is TGTGCCAGCAGCTTGGCCCCCCCGGGACAGCAAGAGACCCAGTACTTC. Amino acids: CASSLAPPGQQETQYF.

The chain links TRBV2 to TRBJ2-1; 7 bases line up with TRBD2. CDR1 is SNHLY, CDR2 FYNNEI, per germline. Germline trimming cut 7 bases from V and 0 bases from J; bases unmatched to any gene: 6. The CDR3 consists of 15 residues. The DNA for the CDR3 is TGTGCCAGCATTGGGGGAGGGTTCTCCTACAATGAGCAGTTCTTC. Translating gives CASIGGGFSYNEQFF.